This T cell receptor (beta chain) was profiled in a study of neoadjuvant anti-PD-1 for oral cavity cancer. As regards this clone: Its antigen is not known.

TCRdb's table, derived via immunoSEQ multiplex PCR, lists solely in-frame clones and lacks some. Altogether roughly 4,900 clones are present, 58% being singletons, with the ten largest covering 6.5% to 9%. General study points: Expansion of preexisting intratumoral clones was suggested to aid response.

V gave up 4 bases and J gave up 6 bases, with 17 bases separating them. The CDR3 spans 15 residues. Per the germline V gene, CDR1 is SGHRS and CDR2 is YFSETQ. These oral cavity squamous cell carcinomas were HPV-negative and locally advanced. The chain recombines TRBV5-1 with TRBJ2-1; tentatively, D is TRBD1 (6 bases). The source of this sequence is a person aged 40 to 85 with oral cavity squamous cell carcinoma. Sample: tumor tissue, taken before nivolumab (anti-PD-1) treatment. The CDR3 here is CASSTQAVQGNEQFF. CDR3 nucleotide sequence: TGCGCCAGCAGCACACAAGCGGTACAGGGCAATGAGCAGTTCTTC. Using reference TRBV5-1 and TRBJ2-1 for the parts outside the CDR3, the full variable domain is KAGVTQTPRYLIKTRGQQVTLSCSPISGHRSVSWYQQTPGQGLQFLFEYFSETQRNKGNFPGRFSGRQFSNSRSEMNVSTLELGDSALYLCASSTQAVQGNEQFFGPGTRLTVL.